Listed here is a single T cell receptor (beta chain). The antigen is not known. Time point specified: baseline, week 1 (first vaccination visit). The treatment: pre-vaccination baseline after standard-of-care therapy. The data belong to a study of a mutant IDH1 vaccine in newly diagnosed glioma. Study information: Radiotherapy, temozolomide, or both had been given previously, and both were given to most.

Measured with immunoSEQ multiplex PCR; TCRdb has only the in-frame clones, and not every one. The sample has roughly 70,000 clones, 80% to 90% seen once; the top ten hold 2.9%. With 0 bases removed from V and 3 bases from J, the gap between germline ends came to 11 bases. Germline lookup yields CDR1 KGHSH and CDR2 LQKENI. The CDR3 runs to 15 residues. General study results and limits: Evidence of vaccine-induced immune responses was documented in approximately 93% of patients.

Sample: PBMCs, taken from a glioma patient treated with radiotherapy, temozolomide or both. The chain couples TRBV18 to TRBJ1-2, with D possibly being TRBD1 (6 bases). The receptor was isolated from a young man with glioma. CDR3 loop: CASSPPGGLDYGYTF. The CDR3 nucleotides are TGTGCCAGCTCACCACCTGGGGGGCTAGACTATGGCTACACCTTC.